This TCR beta chain was sequenced during a study of beta chain features in type 1 diabetes. Study as a whole: Summed over all samples, the examined sorted cells came to fewer than 120 million.

This clone was picked up one time. Its antigen is still unknown. Germline CDR1 is MDHEN and CDR2 is SYDVKM. V lost 5 bases and J lost 8, with 13 bases in between. CDR3 length: 14 amino acids. Expressed TCRB transcripts were sequenced, since all the RNA that had been isolated was reverse transcribed. Several million reads on average were seen across naive, central memory and regulatory T cell samples. Generated by immunoSEQ multiplex PCR, the TCRdb table keeps only in-frame clones and is missing some. The sample lists 200,000 to 300,000 clones; about a tenth were seen once. General study findings and limits: In every one of the four CD4+ subsets, TCRB CDR3s were moderately but significantly shorter in Type 1 diabetes patients. Researchers could not determine here whether HLA type influences TCRB rearrangement. Healthy donors had naive, central memory and Treg TCRB repertoires that appeared less similar than those seen among patients.

The sequenced material came from naive CD4+ T cells from blood. The gene calls are TRBV28 and TRBJ1-6, with D possibly being TRBD1 (6 bases). The sequence was collected from a man in his thirties or forties with type 1 diabetes. CDR3 coding DNA: TGTGCCAGCAGTGTACCCAGGGGAGATTCACCCCTCCACTTT. Protein: CASSVPRGDSPLHF.